This T cell receptor (beta chain) was sequenced during a study of long-term antiretroviral therapy in people with HIV. Study-level results: Blood dates from the mid-2000s to the late 2010s, possibly under older ART regimens.

A word on this clone: What it recognizes is unknown.

Sequencing relied on immunoSEQ assay v3.0, run at survey level. Measured with immunoSEQ multiplex PCR; TCRdb has only the in-frame clones, and not every one. The data show fewer than 10,000 clones, with roughly 80% seen just once and 16% held by the top ten. Germline V lookup: CDR1 SGHTA, CDR2 FQGNSA. This CDR3 is 13 amino acids long. With 5 bases clipped from V and 3 bases from J, the junction kept 3 bases outside the gene matches. The sequenced sample was unsorted PBMCs, obtained 0.1 years after starting antiretroviral therapy. This clonotype originated in a man between 35 and 55 years old with HIV. The chain joins TRBV7-2 to TRBJ2-7; 8 bases map to TRBD1. The CDR3 protein is CASSLDRGYEQYF. In nucleotides, the CDR3 is TGTGCCAGCAGCCTCGACAGGGGCTACGAGCAGTACTTC.